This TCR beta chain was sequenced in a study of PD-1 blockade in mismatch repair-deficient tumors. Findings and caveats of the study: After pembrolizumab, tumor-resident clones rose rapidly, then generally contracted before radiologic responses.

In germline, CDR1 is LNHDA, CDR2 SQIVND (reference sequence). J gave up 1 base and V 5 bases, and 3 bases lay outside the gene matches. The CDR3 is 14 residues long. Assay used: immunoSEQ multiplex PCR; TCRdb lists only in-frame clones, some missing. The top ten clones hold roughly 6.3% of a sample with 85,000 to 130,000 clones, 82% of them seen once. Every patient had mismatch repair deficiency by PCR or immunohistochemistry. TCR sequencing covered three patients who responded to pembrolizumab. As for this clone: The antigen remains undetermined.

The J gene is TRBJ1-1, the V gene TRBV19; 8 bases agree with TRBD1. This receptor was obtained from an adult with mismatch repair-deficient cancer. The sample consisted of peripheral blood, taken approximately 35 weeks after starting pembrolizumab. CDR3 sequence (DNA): TGTGCCAGTAGTGCGCAGGGGGCGAACACTGAAGCTTTCTTT. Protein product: CASSAQGANTEAFF.